One sample yielded the 21 T cell receptor beta chains listed below, sequenced in a study of T cell clonotyping in hematopoietic cell transplantation. Libraries were prepared by immunoSEQ multiplex PCR; TCRdb keeps only in-frame clonotypes and omits some of them. The table has some 30,000 clones, approximately 96% seen once. Sequencing was performed on peripheral blood mononuclear cells. The receptors were gathered from a man between 45 and 60 years old in good health. Some clones in this sample may be carry-over from other donors' samples.

The chain combines TRBV19 with TRBJ1-5; the D gene is possibly TRBD1 (5 bases). The CDR3 has 14 amino acids. Germline CDR1 LNHDA, CDR2 SQIVND (reference sequence). Trimming took 5 bases from V and 10 from J, leaving 18 bases between them. The CDR3 sequence is CASSGTGISLPQHF. The CDR3 nucleotides read TGTGCCAGTAGTGGGACGGGAATTTCTTTACCCCAGCATTTT. The whole variable domain, filled in from reference TRBV19 and TRBJ1-5, reads DGGITQSPKYLFRKEGQNVTLSCEQNLNHDAMYWYRQDPGQGLRLIYYSQIVNDFQKGDIAEGYSVSREKKESFPLTVTSAQKNPTAFYLCASSGTGISLPQHFGDGTRLSIL.

A single count supports this clone. The V and J genes are TRBV7-2 and TRBJ2-3; no clear D gene. Trimming stripped 5 bases from V and 0 bases from J, with 6 bases between. The germline CDR1 and CDR2 sequences are SGHTA and FQGNSA. The CDR3 is 13 amino acids. CDR3 DNA sequence: TGTGCCAGCAGCCAACCTAGCACAGATACGCAGTATTTT. Its protein product is CASSQPSTDTQYF.

This chain links TRBV2 with TRBJ1-5, with a possible D match to TRBD1 (5 bases). Deletions cut 5 bases from V and 6 bases from J, with 11 bases between. The germline gives CDR1 SNHLY, CDR2 FYNNEI. CDR3 size: 13 residues. As DNA, the CDR3 is TGTGCCAGCAGTCCGGGGGGTGGTCAGCCCCAGCATTTT. It specifies CASSPGGGQPQHF. The variable domain in full, with the rest retrieved from reference TRBV2 and TRBJ1-5, is EPEVTQTPSHQVTQMGQEVILRCVPISNHLYFYWYRQILGQKVEFLVSFYNNEISEKSEIFDDQFSVERPDGSNFTLKIRSTKLEDSAMYFCASSPGGGQPQHFGDGTRLSIL.

The genes are TRBV9 and TRBJ2-1; 9 bases map to TRBD2. Germline CDR1 and CDR2: SGDLS and YYNGEE. This CDR3 spans 16 amino acids. The ends lost 2 bases at V and 4 bases at J; junction bases unmatched: 7. CDR3 loop: CASSVGGGAVYNEQFF. DNA of the CDR3: TGTGCCAGCAGCGTCGGCGGGGGGGCGGTTTACAATGAGCAGTTCTTC.

J is TRBJ2-1 and V is TRBV7-6, with TRBD2 matching over 7 bases. This CDR3 spans 14 amino acids. V lost 0 bases to trimming and J lost 9 bases; unmatched junction nucleotides: 5. The germline CDR1 and CDR2 sequences are SGHVS and FNYEAQ. DNA for the CDR3: TGTGCCAGCAGCTTAGCGACTAGCTCGGGTGAGCAGTTCTTC. Residues: CASSLATSSGEQFF.

The chain carries TRBV7-9 and TRBJ2-3, with a possible D match to TRBD2 (6 bases). V gave up 3 bases and J gave up 5 bases, with 12 bases separating them. This CDR3 is built from 14 residues. Germline V gives CDR1 SEHNR, CDR2 FQNEAQ (reference sequence). CDR3 DNA: TGTGCCAGCAGCTTTACTAGCAGAGGAGATACGCAGTATTTT. Protein: CASSFTSRGDTQYF.

This chain links TRBV19 with TRBJ2-6; 10 nucleotides align to TRBD1. In germline, CDR1 is LNHDA, CDR2 SQIVND (reference sequence). The J segment lost 0 bases and the V segment lost 3 bases, leaving 2 bases of the junction unmatched. CDR3 length: 17 residues. The CDR3 DNA follows: TGTGCCAGTAGTATCAGACAGGGGGCCTCTGGGGCCAACGTCCTGACTTTC. It encodes CASSIRQGASGANVLTF. Using reference TRBV19 and TRBJ2-6 for the parts outside the CDR3, the full variable domain is DGGITQSPKYLFRKEGQNVTLSCEQNLNHDAMYWYRQDPGQGLRLIYYSQIVNDFQKGDIAEGYSVSREKKESFPLTVTSAQKNPTAFYLCASSIRQGASGANVLTFGAGSRLTVL.

This clone has only one observation. The chain links TRBV14 to TRBJ2-3, with D possibly matching TRBD1 (5 bases). The length of the CDR3 is 12 residues. The V and J ends lost 4 bases and 5 bases respectively, with 7 bases between them. From germline, CDR1 is SGHDN and CDR2 FVKESK. CDR3 nucleotides: TGTGCCAGCAGCCCAGGGCTAGATACGCAGTATTTT. Translated, it gives CASSPGLDTQYF.

Only a few counts were recorded for this clone. V and J are TRBV5-1 and TRBJ1-1; perhaps TRBD1 as D (5 bases). The CDR3 contains 16 residues. Germline CDR1 reads SGHRS; CDR2 reads YFSETQ. V lost 0 bases, J lost 1 base, and 13 bases lay in between. As DNA, the CDR3 is TGCGCCAGCAGCTTGGATCAGGGCGTTGGGAACACTGAAGCTTTCTTT. Translation: CASSLDQGVGNTEAFF. Looking up the rest from reference TRBV5-1 and TRBJ1-1 gives the full variable domain: KAGVTQTPRYLIKTRGQQVTLSCSPISGHRSVSWYQQTPGQGLQFLFEYFSETQRNKGNFPGRFSGRQFSNSRSEMNVSTLELGDSALYLCASSLDQGVGNTEAFFGQGTRLTVV.

The chain links TRBV30 to TRBJ1-1, with 7 nucleotides matching TRBD1. The V gene end was trimmed by 8 bases and the J gene end by 1 base; junction bases not matched to a gene: 7. CDR1 and CDR2 from the germline V gene are GTSNPN and SVGIG (reference sequence). CDR3 length: 13 amino acids. Written as DNA, the CDR3 is TGTGCCCGGCATGGGACAGAGAACACTGAAGCTTTCTTT. This sequence encodes CARHGTENTEAFF. The entire variable domain, with the rest obtained from reference TRBV30 and TRBJ1-1, is as follows: SQTIHQWPATLVQPVGSPLSLECTVEGTSNPNLYWYRQAAGRGLQLLFYSVGIGQISSEVPQNLSASRPQDRQFILSSKKLLLSDSGFYLCARHGTENTEAFFGQGTRLTVV.

The rearrangement uses TRBV28 and TRBJ1-2, with 7 bases fitting TRBD1. The CDR3 is made up of 16 amino acids. Germline CDR1 and CDR2: MDHEN and SYDVKM. V shed 5 bases, J shed 1 base, and the junction held 10 bases outside the gene matches. The CDR3 nucleotides read TGTGCCAGCAGTGAACAGGGGCCAACAAGTAACTATGGCTACACCTTC. This gives the protein CASSEQGPTSNYGYTF.

The gene calls are TRBV6-5 and TRBJ1-1; D is possibly TRBD1 (6 bases). Trimming took off 1 base at V and 6 bases at J, with 9 bases between the two ends. The CDR3 extends over 13 amino acids. The germline V gene has CDR1 MNHEY and CDR2 SVGAGI. CDR3 amino acids: CASSYLRGAEAFF. The CDR3 DNA reads TGTGCCAGCAGTTACTTGAGGGGGGCTGAAGCTTTCTTT.

The rearrangement uses TRBV6-5 and TRBJ2-3; 10 bases align to TRBD2. The CDR3 contains 16 residues. Germline V CDR1 and CDR2: MNHEY, SVGAGI. V trimming: 0 bases; J trimming: 1 base; junction bases outside the gene matches: 1. The CDR3 is CASSYSTSGGTDTQYF. CDR3 in DNA: TGTGCCAGCAGTTACTCAACTAGCGGGGGCACAGATACGCAGTATTTT.

This sequence joins TRBV5-5 and TRBJ1-2, with unresolved D. In germline, CDR1 is SGHKS, CDR2 YYEKEE (reference sequence). CDR3 length equals 14 residues. Trimming removed 0 bases at V and 2 bases at J, with 8 bases between. The DNA for the CDR3 is TGTGCCAGCAGCTTGGAAAGGCGGAACTATGGCTACACCTTC. This encodes CASSLERRNYGYTF.

This chain uses TRBV6-6 with TRBJ1-2; D is unresolved. V was pared by 5 bases and J by 6 bases, with 4 bases between. CDR1 and CDR2 (germline): MNHNY, SVGAGI (reference sequence). This CDR3 comprises 10 residues. The CDR3 loop is CASSLDGYTF. As DNA, the CDR3 is TGTGCCAGCAGTCTGGATGGCTACACCTTC.

The rearrangement links TRBV5-6 to TRBJ1-1, with TRBD1 matching over 9 bases. This CDR3 is built from 17 residues. The trim removed 1 base at V and 5 bases at J, leaving 12 bases unmatched. CDR1 is SGHDT, CDR2 YYEEEE, per germline. CDR3 nucleotides: TGTGCCAGCAGCTTGTGGGGACAGGGTATCGAGCCGACTGAAGCTTTCTTT. This codes for CASSLWGQGIEPTEAFF.

This rearrangement joins TRBV19 to TRBJ1-5, with 7 bases aligning to TRBD1. This CDR3 region has 15 residues. V gave up 6 bases and J gave up 2 bases; unmatched junction bases: 7. The germline V gene encodes CDR1 LNHDA and CDR2 SQIVND (reference sequence). The CDR3 region has the DNA TGTGCCAGTAGCCGACAGGGACTCGGCAATCAGCCCCAGCATTTT. Encoded protein: CASSRQGLGNQPQHF. Using reference TRBV19 and TRBJ1-5 for the parts outside the CDR3, the full variable domain is DGGITQSPKYLFRKEGQNVTLSCEQNLNHDAMYWYRQDPGQGLRLIYYSQIVNDFQKGDIAEGYSVSREKKESFPLTVTSAQKNPTAFYLCASSRQGLGNQPQHFGDGTRLSIL.

This sequence joins TRBV4-3 and TRBJ2-3; 9 positions match TRBD2. Germline V CDR1 and CDR2: LGHNA, YSLEER. The CDR3 extends over 15 amino acids. V shed 6 bases and J 4 bases; nucleotides not matched to a gene: 8. The CDR3 loop is CASRQDSGGADTQYF. The DNA for the CDR3 is TGCGCCAGCAGGCAGGATAGCGGGGGTGCAGATACGCAGTATTTT.

This chain uses TRBV2 with TRBJ1-2, with no clear D. V lost 3 bases and J 8 bases, leaving 7 bases between the germline ends. The germline CDR1 and CDR2 sequences are SNHLY and FYNNEI. The CDR3 has 11 amino acids. DNA for the CDR3: TGTGCCAGCAGTGATCGTGAGGGCTACACCTTC. It yields the protein CASSDREGYTF.

The chain recombines TRBV30 with TRBJ1-2; 7 bases are shared with TRBD1. The CDR3 sequence is 13 residues long. CDR1 and CDR2 from the germline V gene are GTSNPN and SVGIG (reference sequence). The V and J ends lost 5 bases and 8 bases, in that order; junction bases with no gene match: 11. The CDR3 region is CAWRRQGVRGYTF. DNA of the CDR3: TGTGCCTGGCGCCGGCAGGGGGTACGGGGCTACACCTTC.

The chain joins TRBV28 to TRBJ1-1; D is undetermined. Trimming took off 4 bases at V and 11 bases at J, with 8 bases between the two ends. The CDR3 totals 10 residues. Germline loops: CDR1 MDHEN, CDR2 SYDVKM. The CDR3 DNA reads as TGTGCCAGCAGTTGCTGTGAGGCTTTCTTT. Residues: CASSCCEAFF.